This note documents a single TCR beta chain sequence. The target antigen is unknown. The record originates from a study of T cell repertoires in cytomegalovirus infection. Turning to the study itself: Recently identified HLA-C-restricted CMV epitopes and well-studied HLA-B-restricted CMV epitopes were used by the study. Indications of both CMV infection and matching HLA type were provided by public TCR beta signatures.

Trimming removed 5 bases at V and 8 bases at J, with 22 bases between. The CDR3 consists of 16 residues. TCRdb processed the reads anew with MiXCR; each CDR3 protein has one entry. The table has 450,000 to 550,000 distinct CDR3 sequences, approximately 42% seen once. V gene TRBV12-3 or TRBV12-4 combines with J gene TRBJ2-1, with a possible D match to TRBD1 (6 bases). This clonotype was sampled from a human donor in good health (CMV status not recorded). Some clones in this sample may be carry-over from other donors' samples. The sequencing used cultured PBMCs, collected from culture after CMV antigen stimulation. In DNA form, the CDR3 reads TGTGCCAGCAGTCCCAATTACCTAGGACAGACATATGAGCAGTTCTTC. Residues: CASSPNYLGQTYEQFF.